Included here is one TCR beta chain sequence, with context. Its antigen is undetermined. TCRdb's copy holds only in-frame clones and misses some; the assay was immunoSEQ multiplex PCR. The sample records tens of thousands of clones, about 88% being singletons. This sample was taken from a study of OX40 agonist ivuxolimab in advanced cancers. Study findings and constraints: More expanded clones were seen, on average, in CD8+ T cells than in CD4+. Among patients with partial responses at 0.1-3.0 mg/kg, clonal expansion was among the lowest.

Germline trimming cut 4 bases from V and 2 bases from J; bases unmatched to any gene: 6. In germline, CDR1 is SGDLS, CDR2 YYNGEE. The CDR3 has 16 residues. This sequence was found in an adult with an advanced solid tumor such as melanoma, head and neck, liver or kidney cancer. This specimen consisted of CD4+ or CD8+ T cells sorted from blood, obtained in a trial of the OX40 agonist ivuxolimab. The chain employs TRBV9 and TRBJ2-5; 12 nucleotides agree with TRBD2. DNA for the CDR3: TGTGCCAGCAGCCAAGGACTAGCGGGAACTCAAGAGACCCAGTACTTC. It is translated as CASSQGLAGTQETQYF.